Below are 17 T cell receptor beta chains sequenced from a single sample in a study of T cells in Graves' hyperthyroidism and ophthalmopathy. Using RNA transcripts as the source, TCR beta CDR3 regions were amplified. An initial round of RT-PCR targeting the TCR CDR3 relied on the HTBI primer set. TCRdb redid the calling of the multiplex PCR reads with MiXCR, one entry per CDR3 protein. The table has hundreds of thousands of distinct CDR3 sequences, less than 15% seen once; the top ten hold more than 8.5%. The sequenced sample consisted of blood. Receptors were obtained from a woman aged 18-29 years with Graves' hyperthyroidism.

This clonotype appeared many times. The J gene is TRBJ2-3, the V gene TRBV27; D is unresolved. V was shortened by 6 bases and J by 2 bases, with 12 bases between the two germline ends. Germline V CDR1 and CDR2: MNHEY, SMNVEV (reference sequence). CDR3 size: 14 residues. DNA for the CDR3: TGTGCCAGCAGACCGGGCCTACCCACAGATACGCAGTATTTT. This translates into CASRPGLPTDTQYF.

This clonotype was counted many times. V usage is TRBV7-9 and J usage is TRBJ2-7, with a tentative D call TRBD1 (5 bases). Germline V gene data show CDR1 as SEHNR and CDR2 as FQNEAQ (reference sequence). The CDR3 has 14 residues. Trimming shortened V by 1 base and J by 7 bases, and 14 bases separated the two germline ends. For the CDR3, the DNA is TGTGCCAGCAGCTTAGAGTTGGACAAATCTGAGCAGTACTTC. Encoded protein: CASSLELDKSEQYF. Full variable domain (remainder filled in from reference TRBV7-9 and TRBJ2-7): DTGVSQNPRHKITKRGQNVTFRCDPISEHNRLYWYRQTLGQGPEFLTYFQNEAQLEKSRLLSDRFSAERPKGSFSTLEIQRTEQGDSAMYLCASSLELDKSEQYFGPGTRLTVT.

This clonotype was found many times. CDR3 region: CASSQSGGNNEQFF. The CDR3 DNA reads as TGTGCCAGCAGCCAATCAGGGGGTAACAATGAGCAGTTCTTC. The chain joins TRBV3-1 to TRBJ2-1, with TRBD1 matching over 7 bases. J lost 5 bases, V lost 2 bases, and 3 bases had no gene match. The length of the CDR3 is 14 residues. Germline loops: CDR1 LGHDT, CDR2 YNNKEL (reference sequence).

This clonotype came up a few times. This chain connects TRBV28 to TRBJ2-5; a weak D match, TRBD2 (5 bases). With 3 bases removed from V and 3 bases from J, the gap between germline ends came to 11 bases. CDR1 and CDR2 (germline): MDHEN, SYDVKM. CDR3 length: 14 amino acids. Here the CDR3 DNA reads TGTGCCAGCAGTTTTTTATCGGGGAAAGAGACCCAGTACTTC. Protein sequence: CASSFLSGKETQYF.

There are a few counts of this clonotype. The CDR3 here is CAWSVQGIGELFF. The CDR3 DNA reads as TGTGCCTGGAGTGTCCAGGGAATCGGGGAGCTGTTTTTT. The J gene is TRBJ2-2, the V gene TRBV30; tentatively, D is TRBD1 (5 bases). Trimming took 0 bases from V and 7 from J, leaving 9 bases between them. Germline V CDR1 and CDR2: GTSNPN, SVGIG (reference sequence). The CDR3 length is 13 residues.

Concerning this clonotype itself: A much bigger clone sits one base away, suggesting this may be a read error. This rearrangement joins TRBV7-8 to TRBJ2-7; D is unresolved. From germline, CDR1 is SGHVS and CDR2 FQNEAQ. This CDR3 has 14 amino acids. In DNA, the CDR3 is TGTGCCGGCAGCTTATCGGTAGGGAACTACGAGCAGTACTTC. Residues: CAGSLSVGNYEQYF.

The chain combines TRBV7-6 with TRBJ2-2; maybe TRBD2 (6 bases). In germline, CDR1 is SGHVS, CDR2 FNYEAQ. This CDR3 is 15 amino acids long. V lost 2 bases, J lost 6 bases, and 13 bases lay in between. This CDR3 reads CASSLRKGRPGELFF. CDR3 nucleotides: TGTGCCAGCAGCTTAAGAAAGGGGAGGCCCGGGGAGCTGTTTTTT.

This clonotype was counted at least ten times. V gene TRBV28 combines with J gene TRBJ1-2; 7 positions match TRBD1. V trimming: 6 bases; J trimming: 4 bases; junction bases outside the gene matches: 5. The CDR3 is 13 residues long. Germline V lookup: CDR1 MDHEN, CDR2 SYDVKM. Here the CDR3 reads CASSQGGFYGYTF. CDR3 in DNA: TGTGCCAGCAGCCAAGGGGGCTTCTATGGCTACACCTTC.

This clonotype showed up many times. CDR3 sequence (DNA): TGTGCCACCCGTCTTGACAGGGCCAATCAGCCCCAGCATTTT. Translating gives CATRLDRANQPQHF. The rearrangement uses TRBV6-1 and TRBJ1-5; 7 bases are a match to TRBD1. Per germline, CDR1 MNHNS and CDR2 SASEGT. Germline trimming cut 10 bases from V and 3 bases from J; bases unmatched to any gene: 9. CDR3 length: 14 residues.

At least ten counts were recorded for this clonotype. The V call is TRBV20-1, the J call TRBJ1-3; the D is unclear. The CDR3 covers 14 residues. With 0 bases removed from V and 0 bases from J, the gap between germline ends came to 6 bases. From germline, CDR1 is DFQATT and CDR2 SNEGSKA (reference sequence). The CDR3 nucleotides are TGCAGTGCTAGAGATTCCAACTCTGGAAACACCATATATTTT. Residues: CSARDSNSGNTIYF.

This clonotype was counted at least ten times. V and J are TRBV9 and TRBJ2-5; D remains ambiguous. Trimming left V 1 base short and J 4 bases short, with 8 bases between. The CDR3 has 13 residues. Germline V gene lookup returns CDR1 SGDLS and CDR2 YYNGEE. CDR3 loop: CASSVTGLETQYF. Here the CDR3 DNA reads TGTGCCAGCAGCGTAACCGGGTTAGAGACCCAGTACTTC. Full variable domain (rest looked up from reference TRBV9 and TRBJ2-5): DSGVTQTPKHLITATGQRVTLRCSPRSGDLSVYWYQQSLDQGLQFLIQYYNGEERAKGNILERFSAQQFPDLHSELNLSSLELGDSALYFCASSVTGLETQYFGPGTRLLVL.

This clonotype has more than one count but fewer than ten. The chain is built from TRBV7-3 and TRBJ1-1; D perhaps matches TRBD1 (5 bases). V lost 4 bases and J lost 4, with 13 bases in between. The CDR3 consists of 14 residues. Looked up from germline, CDR1 is SGHTA and CDR2 is FQGTGA. Here the CDR3 DNA reads TGTGCCAGCAGCTCCGGGGGTGCGGGCACTGAAGCTTTCTTT. Translating it yields CASSSGGAGTEAFF.

This sequence joins TRBV12-3 or TRBV12-4 and TRBJ2-7; perhaps TRBD2 as D (5 bases). Trimming took off 4 bases at V and 6 bases at J, with 13 bases between the two ends. This CDR3 spans 13 amino acids. The CDR3 loop is CASSCGPPCEQYF. DNA of the CDR3: TGTGCCAGCAGTTGCGGGCCCCCTTGCGAGCAGTACTTC.

This clonotype has ten or more counts. This chain joins TRBV2 and TRBJ2-1, with 7 bases aligning to TRBD2. Germline loops: CDR1 SNHLY, CDR2 FYNNEI. CDR3 size: 18 residues. The ends lost 10 bases at V and 2 bases at J; junction bases unmatched: 20. For the CDR3, the DNA is TGTGCCACCCGAGGCCGGATCGGGGCGGGAGCCCCCTACAATGAGCAGTTCTTC. This sequence encodes CATRGRIGAGAPYNEQFF.

The sample holds many counts of this clonotype. The genes are TRBV18 and TRBJ1-4, with a weak D call TRBD1 (6 bases). Germline V gene data show CDR1 as KGHSH and CDR2 as LQKENI. The CDR3 has 14 residues. The ends were cut back, 4 bases at V and 4 bases at J, with 10 bases in the middle. CDR3 in amino acids: CASSRGQLNEKLFF. CDR3 sequence (DNA): TGTGCCAGCTCACGCGGACAGCTTAATGAAAAACTGTTTTTT.

Of note for this clonotype: This may be a read error: a much more frequent sequence differs by one nucleotide. This chain uses TRBV18 with TRBJ2-7, with no clear D. The J call may not be correct, given that the DNA end is closer to TRBJ2-1. The CDR3 is made up of 14 amino acids. Germline CDR1 is KGHSH and CDR2 is LQKENI. DNA for the CDR3: TGTGCCAGCTCACCAAACCCGGAACCTTACGAGCAGTTCTTC. Protein: CASSPNPEPYEQFF.

There are many counts of this clonotype. This chain joins TRBV10-3 and TRBJ2-7, with D maybe TRBD2 (6 bases). This CDR3 is 12 amino acids long. The germline gives CDR1 ENHRY, CDR2 SYGVKD. V was shortened by 11 bases and J by 5 bases, with 16 bases between the two germline ends. The CDR3 reads CAVRDGVNEQYF. The CDR3 nucleotides read TGTGCCGTGCGGGATGGAGTAAACGAGCAGTACTTC.